This entry describes one T cell receptor beta chain. This record comes from a study of blood T cell repertoires in COVID-19. Study details: Samples of COVID-19 (acute and convalescent) were obtained from the United States, Italy and Spain. PBMCs, B-cell-depleted T cells, or T cells were the source of the cDNA or gDNA that made up the material.

Source study methods: Estimated nucleated cell counts came from reference gene primer amplification. Method: immunoSEQ multiplex PCR; TCRdb's copy keeps in-frame clones and lacks some. Clone size and the V and J calls come from that table; the DNA yielded D and trimming. The table records more than 70,000 clones, more than 60% of them present only once. The sequence came from a human donor in a cohort sampled during active COVID-19. The source material was peripheral blood.

CDR3 in DNA: TGTGCCAGCAGCGCCCCGGGACAAGACACTGAAGCTTTCTTT. It yields the protein CASSAPGQDTEAFF. The J gene is TRBJ1-1, the V gene TRBV21-1; the table's D call, TRBD1, has no DNA check behind it. TRBV21-1 is given as a pseudogene. There are 14 residues in the CDR3.